These T cell receptor beta chains were read from a single sample in a study of CD8+CD57+ T cells in acquired aplastic anemia. From the reads, TCRdb called clonotypes with MiXCR, one entry per CDR3 protein. The table lists approximately 260,000 distinct CDR3 sequences, around 82% of them singletons. Material: sorted CD4+, CD8+, or CD8+CD57+ T cells (not recorded which) from PBMCs. Receptor source: a human donor with aplastic anemia. The CDR3 runs from the conserved cysteine through the conserved F or W. A D gene is named only where the DNA matches it firmly. Expanded clones are given a class, and other clones once, few, many or no size at all.

>-|TRBJ2-2|-|TRBV7-8
CASSLVGGADGELFF
>TRBD1|-|-|TRBV2
CASGDRGTGEQYF
>-|TRBJ2-7|-|TRBV9
CASSVGGRGYEQYF
>-|TRBJ2-7|many|TRBV7-2
CASSLAGGPYEQYF
>-|-|-|TRBV9
CASSDGGTKTQHF
>-|TRBJ1-6|-|TRBV7-9
CAGRGTRETQYLGF
>-|TRBJ1-2|-|TRBV11-3
CASSLDLIGGYTF
>-|TRBJ2-5|once|TRBV5-4
CAYSFATYQETQYF
>TRBD1|TRBJ1-3|many|TRBV7-2
CASSSTGGIRGNTIYF
>-|TRBJ1-2|-|TRBV9
CASSVGGKGLDYGYTF
>-|TRBJ2-5|-|TRBV7-8
CASSLTGAPDTHQYF
>TRBD1|TRBJ1-2|-|TRBV7-9
CASSLEPEQGNYGYTF
>-|TRBJ2-1|once|TRBV5-1
CASSLETNNEQFF
>TRBD1|TRBJ1-2|-|TRBV24-1
CATSDFTGVVGYTF
>TRBD1|TRBJ1-2|once|TRBV7-6
CASSSDRGLSPLDYTF
>-|TRBJ2-7|-|TRBV24-1
CATSDSQVTSEDFF
>-|TRBJ1-3|-|TRBV7-2
CASSPRTGNTIYF
>-|TRBJ1-1|-|TRBV9
CASGVGSDTQYFGAFF
>-|TRBJ2-3|-|TRBV9
CASSVGGRPTEPYF
>-|TRBJ1-5|-|TRBV13
CASSWRRMGETQHF
>-|TRBJ1-2|once|TRBV7-8
CASSQAIAGGDTF
>TRBD1|TRBJ2-5|-|TRBV7-6
CASSLHRGDEPQHF
>-|TRBJ1-6|-|TRBV7-9
CASSFRRSGGSDQLHF
>-|TRBJ1-1|-|TRBV7-8
CASSLERAPDTQYFF
>-|TRBJ2-3|-|TRBV7-6
CASSTSQETQYFEF
>-|TRBJ2-6|-|TRBV9
CASGRAGNIQYFVLTF
>TRBD1|TRBJ2-3|once|TRBV20-1
CSAGTAGTDTQYF
>-|TRBJ2-1|-|TRBV9
CASSVQSDTQCFEQFF
>-|TRBJ2-2|-|TRBV7-9
CANSFAQGSTGEQFF
>-|TRBJ2-7|-|TRBV29-1
CSVESRPQEQYF
>-|TRBJ2-3|-|TRBV11-3
CASSLDLTGRESTDTQYF
>TRBD1|-|-|TRBV19
CASSTSRRTGRETQYF
>-|TRBJ2-1|-|TRBV20-1
CSARDRGWSLEQFF
>-|TRBJ2-3|-|TRBV9
CASGDAGNNQYYF
>-|TRBJ2-3|-|TRBV7-8
CVSSVGAGTQYF
>-|TRBJ2-5|-|TRBV9
CAYEVAAYPESQYF
>TRBD1|TRBJ2-5|-|TRBV19
CASSRPGQGARQPQYF